This TCR beta chain was documented in a study of shared clonotypes between healthy human individuals. Recent vaccinations or acute infections were absent in the healthy HIV-negative adult donors. The CDR3 is 14 residues long. The germline gives CDR1 SGHAT, CDR2 FQDESV (reference sequence). Losses at the gene ends were 3 bases for V and 7 bases for J; bases not matched to a gene: 3. Genomic DNA (from each subset) was split evenly across several immunoSEQ plates. Each unsorted PBMC replicate got 300 ng genomic DNA, around 30,000 genomes. TCRdb's copy holds only in-frame clones and misses some; the assay was immunoSEQ multiplex PCR. Of more than 400,000 clones listed, 81% are singletons. A word on this clone: Its target is not known.

Study conclusions and caveats: Sequencing depth was expected to affect clonotype sharing among donors.

J is TRBJ2-1 and V is TRBV11-1, with 10 bases lining up with TRBD2. Sequenced sample: PBMCs. This clonotype was obtained from a woman aged 40 to 50 in good health. Some clones in this sample may be carry-over from other donors' samples. DNA of the CDR3: TGTGCCAGCAGCTTCGGACTAGCGGAAAATGAGCAGTTCTTC. Protein: CASSFGLAENEQFF. The whole variable domain, filled in from reference TRBV11-1 and TRBJ2-1, reads EAEVAQSPRYKITEKSQAVAFWCDPISGHATLYWYRQILGQGPELLVQFQDESVVDDSQLPKDRFSAERLKGVDSTLKIQPAELGDSAMYLCASSFGLAENEQFFGPGTRLTVL.